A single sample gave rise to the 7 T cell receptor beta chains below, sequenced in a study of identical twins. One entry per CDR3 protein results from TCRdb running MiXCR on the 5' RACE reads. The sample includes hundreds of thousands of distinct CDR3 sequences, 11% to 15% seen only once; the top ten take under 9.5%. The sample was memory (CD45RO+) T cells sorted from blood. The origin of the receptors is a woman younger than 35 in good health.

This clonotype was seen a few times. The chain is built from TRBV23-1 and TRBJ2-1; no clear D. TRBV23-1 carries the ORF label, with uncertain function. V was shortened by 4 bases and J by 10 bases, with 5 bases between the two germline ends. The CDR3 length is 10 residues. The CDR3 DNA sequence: TGCGCCAGCAGTCTGGCAGAGCAGTTCTTC. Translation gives CASSLAEQFF.

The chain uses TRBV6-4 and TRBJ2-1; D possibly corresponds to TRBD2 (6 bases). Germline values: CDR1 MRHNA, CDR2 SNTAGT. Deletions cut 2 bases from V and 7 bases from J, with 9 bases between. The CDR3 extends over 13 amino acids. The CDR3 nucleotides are TGTGCCAGCAGTGACGGGGCGGGAAATGAGCAGTTCTTC. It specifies CASSDGAGNEQFF.

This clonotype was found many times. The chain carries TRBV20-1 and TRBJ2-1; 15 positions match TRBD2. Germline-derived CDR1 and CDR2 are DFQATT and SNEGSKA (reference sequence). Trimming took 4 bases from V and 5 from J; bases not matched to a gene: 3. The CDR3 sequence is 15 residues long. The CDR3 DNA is TGCAGTGCTACCGGGACTAGCGGGGGGAACAATGAGCAGTTCTTC. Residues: CSATGTSGGNNEQFF.

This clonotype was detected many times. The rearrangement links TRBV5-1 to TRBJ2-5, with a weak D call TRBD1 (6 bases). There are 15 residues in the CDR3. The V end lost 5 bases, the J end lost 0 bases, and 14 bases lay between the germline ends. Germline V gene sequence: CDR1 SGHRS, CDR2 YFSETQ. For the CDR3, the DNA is TGCGCCAGCAGACCTGACAGGATGAACCAAGAGACCCAGTACTTC. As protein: CASRPDRMNQETQYF.

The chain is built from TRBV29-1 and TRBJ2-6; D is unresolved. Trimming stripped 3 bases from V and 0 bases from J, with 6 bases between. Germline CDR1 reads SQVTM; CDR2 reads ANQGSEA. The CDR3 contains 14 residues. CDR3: CSVDGSSGANVLTF. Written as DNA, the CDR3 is TGCAGCGTTGATGGCAGCTCTGGGGCCAACGTCCTGACTTTC.

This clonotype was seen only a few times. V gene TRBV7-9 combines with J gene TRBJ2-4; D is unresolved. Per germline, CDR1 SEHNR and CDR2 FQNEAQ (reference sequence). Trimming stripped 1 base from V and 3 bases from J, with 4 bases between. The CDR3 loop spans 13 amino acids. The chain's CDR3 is CASSLEGKNIQYF. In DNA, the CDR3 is TGTGCCAGCAGCTTAGAGGGCAAAAACATTCAGTACTTC.

CDR3 sequence: CSARDLPLRGTDTQYF. The CDR3 DNA reads TGCAGTGCTAGAGATTTACCGTTAAGGGGCACAGATACGCAGTATTTT. The chain has TRBV20-1 and TRBJ2-3, with D uncertain. V gave up 0 bases and J gave up 1 base, with 14 bases separating them. The germline V gene has CDR1 DFQATT and CDR2 SNEGSKA (reference sequence). CDR3 length equals 16 residues.